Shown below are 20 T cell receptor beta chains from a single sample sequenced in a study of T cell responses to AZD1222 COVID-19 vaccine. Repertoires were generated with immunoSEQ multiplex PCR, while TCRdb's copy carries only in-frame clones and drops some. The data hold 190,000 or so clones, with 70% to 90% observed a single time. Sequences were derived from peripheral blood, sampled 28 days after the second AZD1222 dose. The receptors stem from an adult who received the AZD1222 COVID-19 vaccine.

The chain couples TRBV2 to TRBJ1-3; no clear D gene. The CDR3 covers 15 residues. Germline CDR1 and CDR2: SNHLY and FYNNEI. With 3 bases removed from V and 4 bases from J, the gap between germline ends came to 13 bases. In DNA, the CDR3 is TGTGCCAGCAGTGAGACCTTGGGCGCAGGAAACACCATATATTTT. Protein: CASSETLGAGNTIYF.

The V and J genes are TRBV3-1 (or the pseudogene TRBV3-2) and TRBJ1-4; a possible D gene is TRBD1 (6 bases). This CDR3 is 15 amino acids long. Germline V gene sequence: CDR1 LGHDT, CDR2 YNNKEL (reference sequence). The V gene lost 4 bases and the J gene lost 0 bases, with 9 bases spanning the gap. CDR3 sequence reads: CASSLQGATNEKLFF. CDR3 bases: TGTGCCAGCAGCCTACAGGGTGCAACTAATGAAAAACTGTTTTTT.

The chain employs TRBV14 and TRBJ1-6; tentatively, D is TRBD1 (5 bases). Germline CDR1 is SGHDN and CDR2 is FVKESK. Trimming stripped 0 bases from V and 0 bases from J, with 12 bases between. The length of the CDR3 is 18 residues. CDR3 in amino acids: CASSQDGGRGSYNSPLHF. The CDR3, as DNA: TGTGCCAGCAGCCAAGATGGGGGGAGAGGCTCCTATAATTCACCCCTCCACTTT.

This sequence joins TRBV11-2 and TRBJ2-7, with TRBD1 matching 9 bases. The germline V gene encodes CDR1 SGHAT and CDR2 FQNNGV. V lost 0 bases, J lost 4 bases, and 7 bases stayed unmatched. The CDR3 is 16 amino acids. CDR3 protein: CASSLDTGTGPYEQYF. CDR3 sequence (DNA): TGTGCCAGCAGCTTAGATACGGGGACAGGGCCTTACGAGCAGTACTTC.

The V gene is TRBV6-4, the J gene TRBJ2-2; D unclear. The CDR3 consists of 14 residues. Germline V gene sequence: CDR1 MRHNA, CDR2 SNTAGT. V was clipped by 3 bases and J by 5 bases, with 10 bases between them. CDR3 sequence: CASSEREWTGELFF. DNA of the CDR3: TGTGCCAGCAGTGAGAGAGAGTGGACCGGGGAGCTGTTTTTT.

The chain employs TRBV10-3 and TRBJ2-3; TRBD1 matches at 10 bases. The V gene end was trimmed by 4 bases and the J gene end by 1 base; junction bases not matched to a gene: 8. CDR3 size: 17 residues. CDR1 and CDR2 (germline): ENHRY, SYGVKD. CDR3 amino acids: CAISGPTGTGGTDTQYF. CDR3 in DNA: TGTGCCATCAGTGGTCCGACCGGGACAGGGGGCACAGATACGCAGTATTTT.

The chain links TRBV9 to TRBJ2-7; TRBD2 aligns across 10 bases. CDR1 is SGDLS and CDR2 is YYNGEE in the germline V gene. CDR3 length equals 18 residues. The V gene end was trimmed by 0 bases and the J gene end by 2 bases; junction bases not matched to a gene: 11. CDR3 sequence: CASSVGVGSGRAAYEQYF. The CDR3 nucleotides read TGTGCCAGCAGCGTAGGTGTGGGGAGCGGGAGGGCCGCCTACGAGCAGTACTTC. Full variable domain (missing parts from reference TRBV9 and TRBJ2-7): DSGVTQTPKHLITATGQRVTLRCSPRSGDLSVYWYQQSLDQGLQFLIQYYNGEERAKGNILERFSAQQFPDLHSELNLSSLELGDSALYFCASSVGVGSGRAAYEQYFGPGTRLTVT.

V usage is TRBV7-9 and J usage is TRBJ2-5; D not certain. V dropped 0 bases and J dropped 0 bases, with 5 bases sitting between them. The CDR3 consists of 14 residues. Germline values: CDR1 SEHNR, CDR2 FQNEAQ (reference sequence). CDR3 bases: TGTGCCAGCAGCTTAGCAGGTTACCAAGAGACCCAGTACTTC. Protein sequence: CASSLAGYQETQYF.

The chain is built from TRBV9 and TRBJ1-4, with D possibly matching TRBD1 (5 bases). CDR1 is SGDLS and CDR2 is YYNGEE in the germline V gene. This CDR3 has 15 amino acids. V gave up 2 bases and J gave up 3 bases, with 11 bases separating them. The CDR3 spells CASSVSGVANEKLFF. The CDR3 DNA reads TGTGCCAGCAGCGTCTCGGGGGTGGCTAATGAAAAACTGTTTTTT.

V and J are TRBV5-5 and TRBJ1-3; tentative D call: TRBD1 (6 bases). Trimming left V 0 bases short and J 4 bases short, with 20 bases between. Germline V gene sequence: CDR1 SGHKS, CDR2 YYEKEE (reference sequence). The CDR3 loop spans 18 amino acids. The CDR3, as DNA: TGTGCCAGCAGCTTGGGGCCCTACCAGGGGTCTGGGGGAAACACCATATATTTT. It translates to CASSLGPYQGSGGNTIYF.

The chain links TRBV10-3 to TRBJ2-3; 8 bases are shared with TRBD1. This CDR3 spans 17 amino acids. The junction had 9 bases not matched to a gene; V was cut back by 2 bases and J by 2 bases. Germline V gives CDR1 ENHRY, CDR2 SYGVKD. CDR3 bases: TGTGCCATCAGTGAGCAACCGGGACAGGACGACACAGATACGCAGTATTTT. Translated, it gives CAISEQPGQDDTDTQYF.

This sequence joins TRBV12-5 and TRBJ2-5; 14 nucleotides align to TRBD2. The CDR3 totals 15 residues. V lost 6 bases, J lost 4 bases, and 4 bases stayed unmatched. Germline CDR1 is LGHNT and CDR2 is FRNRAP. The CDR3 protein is CASGIGLAGGETQYF. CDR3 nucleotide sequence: TGTGCTAGTGGCATCGGACTAGCGGGAGGAGAGACCCAGTACTTC.

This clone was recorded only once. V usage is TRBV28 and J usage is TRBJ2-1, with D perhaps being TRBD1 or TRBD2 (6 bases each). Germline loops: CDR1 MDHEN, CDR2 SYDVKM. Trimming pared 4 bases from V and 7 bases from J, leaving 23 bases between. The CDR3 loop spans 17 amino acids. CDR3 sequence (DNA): TGTGCCAGCAGTTCGGGGTCGGTGGGGGGCCCTTCTAATGAGCAGTTCTTC. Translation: CASSSGSVGGPSNEQFF.

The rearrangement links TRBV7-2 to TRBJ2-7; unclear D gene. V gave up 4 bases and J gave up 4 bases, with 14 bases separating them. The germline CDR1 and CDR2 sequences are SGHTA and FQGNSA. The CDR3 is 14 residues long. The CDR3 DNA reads TGTGCCAGCAGCTCCAGACCCGAACCATACGAGCAGTACTTC. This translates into CASSSRPEPYEQYF.

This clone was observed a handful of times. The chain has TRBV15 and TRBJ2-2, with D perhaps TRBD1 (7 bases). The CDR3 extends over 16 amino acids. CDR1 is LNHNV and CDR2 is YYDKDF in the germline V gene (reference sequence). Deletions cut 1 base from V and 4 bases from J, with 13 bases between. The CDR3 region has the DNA TGTGCCACCAGCAGAGCTGGGCAGGGGGGCACCGGGGAGCTGTTTTTT. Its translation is CATSRAGQGGTGELFF.

The CDR3 sequence: CASSPVAERDSYEQYF. For the CDR3, the DNA is TGTGCCAGCAGCCCCGTAGCGGAGCGGGATTCCTACGAGCAGTACTTC. The gene calls are TRBV3-1 (or the pseudogene TRBV3-2) and TRBJ2-7; 7 nucleotides line up with TRBD2. V lost 4 bases and J lost 1; bases outside the gene matches: 10. CDR3 size: 16 residues. The germline gives CDR1 LGHDT, CDR2 YNNKEL (reference sequence).

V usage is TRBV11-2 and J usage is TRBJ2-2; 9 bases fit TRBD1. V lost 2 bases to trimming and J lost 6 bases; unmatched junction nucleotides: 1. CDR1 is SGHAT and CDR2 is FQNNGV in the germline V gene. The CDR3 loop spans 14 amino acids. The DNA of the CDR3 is TGTGCCAGCAGCTTAAGGGACAGGGCCGGGGAGCTGTTTTTT. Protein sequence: CASSLRDRAGELFF. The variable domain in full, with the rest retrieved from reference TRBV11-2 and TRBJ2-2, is EAGVAQSPRYKIIEKRQSVAFWCNPISGHATLYWYQQILGQGPKLLIQFQNNGVVDDSQLPKDRFSAERLKGVDSTLKIQPAKLEDSAVYLCASSLRDRAGELFFGEGSRLTVL.

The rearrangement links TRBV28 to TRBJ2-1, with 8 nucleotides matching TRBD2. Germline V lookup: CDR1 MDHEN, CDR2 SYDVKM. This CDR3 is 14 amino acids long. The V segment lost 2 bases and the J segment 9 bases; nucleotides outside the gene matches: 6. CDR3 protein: CASSLLAGRSEQFF. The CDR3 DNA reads TGTGCCAGCAGTTTACTAGCGGGTCGTTCTGAGCAGTTCTTC.

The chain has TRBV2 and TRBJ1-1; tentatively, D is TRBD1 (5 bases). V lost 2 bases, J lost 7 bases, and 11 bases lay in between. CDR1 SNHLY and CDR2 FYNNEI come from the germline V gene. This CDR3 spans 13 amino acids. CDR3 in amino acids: CASSERQGLEAFF. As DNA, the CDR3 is TGTGCCAGCAGTGAACGGCAGGGCCTTGAAGCTTTCTTT.

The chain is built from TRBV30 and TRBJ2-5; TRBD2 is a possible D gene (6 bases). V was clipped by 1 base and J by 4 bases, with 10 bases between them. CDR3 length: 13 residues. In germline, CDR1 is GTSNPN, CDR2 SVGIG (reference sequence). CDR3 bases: TGTGCCTGGAGTGCGGGGGTCGTAGAGACCCAGTACTTC. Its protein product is CAWSAGVVETQYF.